The 28 T cell receptor beta chains in this list originate from one sample, sequenced in a study of blood T cell repertoires in COVID-19. Here immunoSEQ multiplex PCR was the method, and the copy in TCRdb shows in-frame clones only, minus some. Of 140,000 or so clones in the sample, around 87% were seen once. Sequenced sample: peripheral blood. These receptors were collected from a human donor in a cohort sampled during active COVID-19.

V is TRBV27 and J is TRBJ2-2, with D maybe TRBD2 (7 bases). CDR3 length: 17 amino acids. Germline loops: CDR1 MNHEY, CDR2 SMNVEV (reference sequence). V dropped 3 bases and J dropped 6 bases, with 20 bases sitting between them. The CDR3 loop reads CASSFLGGAPNPGELFF. The CDR3 region has the DNA TGTGCCAGCAGTTTTTTAGGGGGGGCCCCTAACCCCGGGGAGCTGTTTTTT.

J is TRBJ2-7 and V is TRBV3-1 (or the pseudogene TRBV3-2); TRBD2 matches at 7 bases. Germline trimming cut 0 bases from V and 7 bases from J; bases unmatched to any gene: 3. The CDR3 totals 13 residues. Per germline, CDR1 LGHDT and CDR2 YNNKEL (reference sequence). The CDR3 bases are TGTGCCAGCAGCCAAGATGCCGGGAGGGAGCAGTACTTC. It specifies CASSQDAGREQYF.

This clone was counted many times. The rearrangement links TRBV3-1 (or the pseudogene TRBV3-2) to TRBJ2-2; D is uncertain. This CDR3 has 13 residues. Germline V gives CDR1 LGHDT, CDR2 YNNKEL (reference sequence). Trimming pared 0 bases from V and 5 bases from J, leaving 4 bases between. CDR3 residues: CASSQDRTGELFF. DNA for the CDR3: TGTGCCAGCAGCCAAGATAGAACCGGGGAGCTGTTTTTT.

The rearrangement links TRBV4-1 to TRBJ2-1; D is uncertain. CDR1 is MGHRA and CDR2 is YSYEKL in the germline V gene. The CDR3 runs 12 residues. Deletions cut 2 bases from V and 8 bases from J, with 7 bases between. Written as DNA, the CDR3 is TGCGCCAGCAGCCAATTCTTCCATGAGCAGTTCTTC. As protein: CASSQFFHEQFF.

This clone turned up a few times. The rearrangement links TRBV2 to TRBJ2-3; D might be TRBD2 (6 bases). The V gene lost 2 bases and the J gene lost 1 base, with 10 bases spanning the gap. The CDR3 sequence is 15 residues long. The V gene's germline CDR1 is SNHLY and CDR2 FYNNEI. This CDR3 reads CASSERRDGTDTQYF. CDR3 coding DNA: TGTGCCAGCAGTGAACGGCGGGACGGCACAGATACGCAGTATTTT.

V and J are TRBV5-4 and TRBJ2-2; D possibly corresponds to TRBD1 (6 bases). This CDR3 contains 16 residues. Trimming removed 0 bases from V and 3 bases from J, with 12 bases in between. CDR1 SGHNT and CDR2 YYREEE come from the germline V gene (reference sequence). The CDR3 loop reads CASSLGNRAHTGELFF. The CDR3 DNA reads as TGTGCCAGCAGCTTGGGAAACAGGGCTCACACCGGGGAGCTGTTTTTT. The full variable domain, its missing parts supplied by reference TRBV5-4 and TRBJ2-2, is ETGVTQSPTHLIKTRGQQVTLRCSSQSGHNTVSWYQQALGQGPQFIFQYYREEENGRGNFPPRFSGLQFPNYSSELNVNALELDDSALYLCASSLGNRAHTGELFFGEGSRLTVL.

The chain recombines TRBV7-9 with TRBJ2-7; TRBD1 might be the D (5 bases). The CDR3 is made up of 14 amino acids. Trimming removed 6 bases at V and 3 bases at J, with 15 bases between. CDR1 and CDR2 from the germline V gene are SEHNR and FQNEAQ (reference sequence). CDR3 sequence reads: CASSRTPRSYEQYF. For the CDR3, the DNA is TGTGCCAGCAGTCGGACACCAAGAAGCTACGAGCAGTACTTC.

The gene calls are TRBV5-1 and TRBJ2-1, with TRBD2 matching over 11 bases. Germline V CDR1 and CDR2: SGHRS, YFSETQ. Unmatched junction bases numbered 7, after V lost 4 bases and J lost 4 bases. The length of the CDR3 is 16 residues. The CDR3 sequence is CASSPGLADFYNEQFF. CDR3 sequence (DNA): TGCGCCAGCAGCCCGGGACTAGCGGATTTTTACAATGAGCAGTTCTTC.

The J gene is TRBJ1-2, the V gene TRBV30; D is unclear. Per the germline V gene, CDR1 is GTSNPN and CDR2 is SVGIG (reference sequence). The CDR3 is made up of 13 amino acids. Between the trimmed V and J ends, which lost 6 bases and 5 bases, there was a span of 16 bases. For the CDR3, the DNA is TGTGCCTGCCCAGGTGCAGGTTTTTATGGCTACACCTTC. Residues: CACPGAGFYGYTF.

The chain has TRBV4-1 and TRBJ2-2, with 10 bases fitting TRBD2. The CDR3 is made up of 16 amino acids. V lost 4 bases and J lost 4; bases outside the gene matches: 6. Germline V CDR1 and CDR2: MGHRA, YSYEKL. Here the CDR3 reads CASSPSGGELTGELFF. CDR3 DNA: TGCGCCAGCAGCCCTAGCGGGGGTGAACTCACCGGGGAGCTGTTTTTT.

The chain links TRBV4-1 to TRBJ2-3; 14 positions agree with TRBD2. V lost 2 bases and J lost 6; bases outside the gene matches: 16. The CDR3 is 20 residues long. Germline assignment: CDR1 MGHRA and CDR2 YSYEKL. The CDR3 region has the DNA TGCGCCAGCAGCCAACTCGGGACTAGCGGGAGACCTGGCCCGTACGATACGCAGTATTTT. This gives the protein CASSQLGTSGRPGPYDTQYF.

V gene TRBV28 combines with J gene TRBJ2-7, with TRBD1 matching 10 bases. Losses at the gene ends were 4 bases for V and 6 bases for J; bases not matched to a gene: 6. Per the germline V gene, CDR1 is MDHEN and CDR2 is SYDVKM. CDR3 length: 14 residues. The CDR3 region is CASSSGQGSGEQYF. For the CDR3, the DNA is TGTGCCAGCAGTTCGGGACAGGGGTCCGGCGAGCAGTACTTC.

This sequence joins TRBV5-1 and TRBJ1-6, with D perhaps TRBD1 (6 bases). Trimming removed 0 bases at V and 7 bases at J, with 11 bases between. CDR3 size: 15 residues. Germline V gene data show CDR1 as SGHRS and CDR2 as YFSETQ. The CDR3 region has the DNA TGCGCCAGCAGCTTGGGTGGGACAAGGAATTCACCCCTCCACTTT. It codes for CASSLGGTRNSPLHF.

This chain connects TRBV7-2 to TRBJ2-2; D is ambiguous. V gave up 2 bases and J gave up 5 bases, with 15 bases separating them. This CDR3 comprises 16 residues. Germline loops: CDR1 SGHTA, CDR2 FQGNSA. CDR3 DNA sequence: TGTGCCAGCAGCTTACCGTCTCTCAGGTTTACCGGGGAGCTGTTTTTT. It codes for CASSLPSLRFTGELFF.

J is TRBJ1-2 and V is TRBV28; unclear D gene. Germline CDR1 reads MDHEN; CDR2 reads SYDVKM. V lost 2 bases and J 3 bases, leaving 10 bases between the germline ends. This CDR3 contains 14 residues. The CDR3 reads CASSLVGGDYGYTF. DNA for the CDR3: TGTGCCAGCAGTTTAGTAGGCGGGGACTATGGCTACACCTTC.

The J gene is TRBJ1-1, the V gene TRBV20-1; tentatively, D is TRBD1 (5 bases). The germline V gene has CDR1 DFQATT and CDR2 SNEGSKA (reference sequence). Trimming removed 6 bases from V and 7 bases from J, with 12 bases in between. The CDR3 spans 11 residues. In nucleotides, the CDR3 is TGCAGTGCCGTACCGACAGTTGAAGCTTTCTTT. Its translation is CSAVPTVEAFF.

The chain links TRBV14 to TRBJ2-1; D is perhaps TRBD2 (6 bases). The CDR3 has 13 amino acids. The V end lost 4 bases, the J end lost 10 bases, and 14 bases lay between the germline ends. Germline V gene sequence: CDR1 SGHDN, CDR2 FVKESK. The CDR3 loop reads CASSLTSGGEQFF. The CDR3 region has the DNA TGTGCCAGCAGCCTCACCTCCGGGGGAGAGCAGTTCTTC.

In the case of this clone: The sample carries other DNA sequences with the same CDR3. V and J are TRBV6-5 and TRBJ1-1; tentatively, D is TRBD1 (5 bases). CDR3 length: 13 residues. The V and J ends lost 6 bases and 0 bases respectively, with 8 bases between them. CDR1 and CDR2 from the germline V gene are MNHEY and SVGAGI. CDR3 loop: CASSLQVNTEAFF. In DNA, the CDR3 is TGTGCCAGCAGCCTACAGGTGAACACTGAAGCTTTCTTT.

The chain carries TRBV10-3 and TRBJ2-5; 7 bases agree with TRBD2. Germline V gives CDR1 ENHRY, CDR2 SYGVKD. The CDR3 has 13 amino acids. V was pared by 6 bases and J by 3 bases, with 4 bases of the junction left unmatched. The CDR3 is CAISGRGEETQYF. The CDR3 coding sequence is TGTGCCATCAGCGGCCGGGGGGAAGAGACCCAGTACTTC.

This rearrangement joins TRBV28 to TRBJ1-2, with 7 bases fitting TRBD1. Germline values: CDR1 MDHEN, CDR2 SYDVKM. CDR3 length: 13 amino acids. Unmatched junction bases numbered 6, after V lost 5 bases and J lost 6 bases. The CDR3 region has the DNA TGTGCCAGCAGTCCGACAGGGTTCAATGGCTACACCTTC. It translates to CASSPTGFNGYTF.

The chain joins TRBV2 to TRBJ1-1; the match to TRBD1 covers 7 bases. The trim removed 4 bases at V and 1 base at J, leaving 6 bases unmatched. From germline, CDR1 is SNHLY and CDR2 FYNNEI. The CDR3 has 15 amino acids. Here the CDR3 DNA reads TGTGCCAGCAGTGCACGACAGGGCACGAACACTGAAGCTTTCTTT. Encoded protein: CASSARQGTNTEAFF.

The genes are TRBV27 and TRBJ2-4, with D perhaps TRBD2 (5 bases). The germline V gene encodes CDR1 MNHEY and CDR2 SMNVEV (reference sequence). The CDR3 length is 15 residues. Trimming cost V 3 bases and J 0 bases, with 9 bases left between them. The DNA for the CDR3 is TGTGCCAGCAGTTTCCGAGGAGGAGCCAAAAACATTCAGTACTTC. This encodes CASSFRGGAKNIQYF.

The chain joins TRBV27 to TRBJ2-1; TRBD2 matches 11 bases. After removal of 4 bases from V and 1 base from J, the junction contained 6 bases not matched to a gene. CDR1 is MNHEY and CDR2 is SMNVEV in the germline V gene (reference sequence). The length of the CDR3 is 17 residues. For the CDR3, the DNA is TGTGCCAGCAGTTCCCTCTCTAGCGGGAGGTCCTACAATGAGCAGTTCTTC. This encodes CASSSLSSGRSYNEQFF.

V gene TRBV28 combines with J gene TRBJ2-7, with 12 bases that match TRBD2. This CDR3 contains 15 residues. With 3 bases clipped from V and 5 bases from J, the junction kept 5 bases outside the gene matches. Germline V lookup: CDR1 MDHEN, CDR2 SYDVKM. The CDR3 here is CASSLGTSGRNEQYF. CDR3 sequence (DNA): TGTGCCAGCAGTTTGGGAACTAGCGGGAGGAACGAGCAGTACTTC.

Written as DNA, the CDR3 is TGTGCCAGCAGCTTCCTAGCGGGAGGCTCCTACGAGCAGTACTTC. This translates into CASSFLAGGSYEQYF. The V and J genes are TRBV7-2 and TRBJ2-7; 11 bases agree with TRBD2. Trimming at V came to 3 bases and at J to 0 bases, leaving 1 base not matched to a gene. CDR3 length: 15 amino acids. In germline, CDR1 is SGHTA, CDR2 FQGNSA. Based on the CDR3 plus reference TRBV7-2 and TRBJ2-7, the full variable domain is GAGVSQSPSNKVTEKGKDVELRCDPISGHTALYWYRQSLGQGLEFLIYFQGNSAPDKSGLPSDRFSAERTGGSVSTLTIQRTQQEDSAVYLCASSFLAGGSYEQYFGPGTRLTVT.

V and J are TRBV24-1 and TRBJ2-1, with D possibly TRBD2 on 6 matching bases. The CDR3 length is 15 residues. Germline assignment: CDR1 KGHDR and CDR2 SFDVKD. The ends were cut back, 3 bases at V and 8 bases at J, with 16 bases in the middle. The CDR3 nucleotides are TGTGCCACCAGTGATGTAACCCGACTAGGGGATGAGCAGTTCTTC. Protein sequence: CATSDVTRLGDEQFF.

This chain joins TRBV6-5 and TRBJ2-1, with D perhaps matching TRBD2 (5 bases). In germline, CDR1 is MNHEY, CDR2 SVGAGI. The CDR3 runs to 15 residues. Trimming removed 4 bases from V and 5 bases from J, with 15 bases in between. The CDR3 DNA reads TGTGCCAGCAGTTCGACCCCAGACTACCACAATGAGCAGTTCTTC. This codes for CASSSTPDYHNEQFF.

This chain joins TRBV5-4 and TRBJ2-7; TRBD1 matches at 11 bases. There are 14 residues in the CDR3. With 4 bases clipped from V and 5 bases from J, the junction kept 5 bases outside the gene matches. Looked up from germline, CDR1 is SGHNT and CDR2 is YYREEE (reference sequence). This chain's CDR3 is CASSGGTGGNEQYF. The CDR3 nucleotides read TGTGCCAGCAGCGGCGGGACAGGGGGAAACGAGCAGTACTTC.